The next 18 T cell receptor beta chains were all read from a single sample in a study of early T cells in non-severe SARS-CoV-2 infection. TCRdb reanalysed the 5' RACE reads using MiXCR and keeps one entry per CDR3 protein. The sample records 80,000 to 100,000 distinct CDR3 sequences, approximately 13% being singletons. Sequencing input: whole blood. Receptors originate from an adult who was a healthcare worker with PCR-confirmed SARS-CoV-2 infection or an uninfected control (not recorded which).

Here the CDR3 DNA reads TGTGCCAGCAGCGTCGGGGGGACAGGGTTCTACGAGCAGTACTTC. Amino acids: CASSVGGTGFYEQYF. The rearrangement uses TRBV7-6 and TRBJ2-7; TRBD1 matches at 9 bases. This CDR3 contains 15 residues. With 5 bases clipped from V and 3 bases from J, the junction kept 8 bases outside the gene matches. CDR1 SGHVS and CDR2 FNYEAQ come from the germline V gene.

This clonotype was seen more than once but under ten times. This chain joins TRBV29-1 and TRBJ2-7; the D gene is possibly TRBD1 (5 bases). Trimming pared 7 bases from V and 3 bases from J, leaving 10 bases between. Germline assignment: CDR1 SQVTM and CDR2 ANQGSEA. This CDR3 is 11 amino acids long. The CDR3 here is CSAGLSYEQYF. The DNA for the CDR3 is TGCAGCGCAGGGTTGAGCTACGAGCAGTACTTC.

This clonotype showed up just a few times. The chain couples TRBV20-1 to TRBJ1-3; no definite D call. This CDR3 spans 13 amino acids. The V end was cut by 6 bases, the J end by 0 bases, with 9 bases between. Germline V gene data show CDR1 as DFQATT and CDR2 as SNEGSKA (reference sequence). CDR3 residues: CSAEVHSGNTIYF. CDR3 bases: TGCAGTGCCGAGGTGCACTCTGGAAACACCATATATTTT.

Of note for this clonotype: With a much larger clone just one base away, this may be a read error. The chain carries TRBV11-3 and TRBJ2-1; D is undetermined. The germline V gene encodes CDR1 SGHNT and CDR2 YENEEA. Trimming pared 3 bases from V and 2 bases from J, leaving 5 bases between. There are 13 residues in the CDR3. DNA for the CDR3: TGTGCCAGCAGCTTCATGACCTACAATGAGCAGTTCTTC. Translation: CASSFMTYNEQFF.

This clonotype was counted between two and nine times. CDR3 nucleotide sequence: TGTGCCAGCAGCGTAACGCAGGGAGGGTTGGCAGAGACCCAGTACTTC. Residues: CASSVTQGGLAETQYF. The rearrangement joins TRBV9 to TRBJ2-5; TRBD2 aligns across 7 bases. The trim removed 1 base at V and 4 bases at J, leaving 10 bases unmatched. The CDR3 consists of 16 residues. CDR1 is SGDLS, CDR2 YYNGEE, per germline.

This clonotype was counted a few times. The V and J genes are TRBV12-3 or TRBV12-4 and TRBJ1-4; no clear D gene. This CDR3 region has 13 residues. Trimming removed 1 base at V and 8 bases at J, with 8 bases between. The CDR3 sequence is CASSLGLREKLFF. For the CDR3, the DNA is TGTGCCAGCAGTTTAGGTTTACGGGAAAAACTGTTTTTT.

The V gene is TRBV7-9, the J gene TRBJ1-1; D gene ambiguous. Trimming left V 5 bases short and J 3 bases short, with 13 bases between. The germline CDR1 and CDR2 sequences are SEHNR and FQNEAQ (reference sequence). The CDR3 contains 14 residues. CDR3 in amino acids: CASSQQRDDTEAFF. Here the CDR3 DNA reads TGTGCCAGCAGCCAACAAAGGGATGACACTGAAGCTTTCTTT. Full variable domain (remainder filled in from reference TRBV7-9 and TRBJ1-1): DTGVSQNPRHKITKRGQNVTFRCDPISEHNRLYWYRQTLGQGPEFLTYFQNEAQLEKSRLLSDRFSAERPKGSFSTLEIQRTEQGDSAMYLCASSQQRDDTEAFFGQGTRLTVV.

The chain combines TRBV5-1 with TRBJ2-2; 10 bases are shared with TRBD2. Germline V gene sequence: CDR1 SGHRS, CDR2 YFSETQ. After removal of 5 bases from V and 3 bases from J, the junction contained 7 bases not matched to a gene. The CDR3 sequence is 16 residues long. CDR3 nucleotides: TGCGCCAGCAGGCCGGGGACTAGCGTTTACACCGGGGAGCTGTTTTTT. Translation: CASRPGTSVYTGELFF. Looking up the rest from reference TRBV5-1 and TRBJ2-2 gives the full variable domain: KAGVTQTPRYLIKTRGQQVTLSCSPISGHRSVSWYQQTPGQGLQFLFEYFSETQRNKGNFPGRFSGRQFSNSRSEMNVSTLELGDSALYLCASRPGTSVYTGELFFGEGSRLTVL.

This clonotype occurred many times. The rearrangement joins TRBV5-1 to TRBJ1-1, with D perhaps matching TRBD1 (6 bases). The V end was cut by 4 bases, the J end by 0 bases, with 19 bases between. The CDR3 covers 17 residues. The V gene's germline CDR1 is SGHRS and CDR2 YFSETQ. The CDR3, as DNA: TGCGCCAGCAGCAAAGCGTTAAGGACAGTTCTGAACACTGAAGCTTTCTTT. This gives the protein CASSKALRTVLNTEAFF.

This clonotype was detected only a few times. The rearrangement links TRBV3-1 to TRBJ2-3; no firm D call. This CDR3 has 13 residues. The germline gives CDR1 LGHDT, CDR2 YNNKEL (reference sequence). Trimming pared 4 bases from V and 8 bases from J, leaving 13 bases between. CDR3: CASSPSESGTQYF. Written as DNA, the CDR3 is TGTGCCAGCAGCCCTTCCGAATCGGGTACGCAGTATTTT.

This clonotype has only a few counts. This chain joins TRBV29-1 and TRBJ2-4; tentative D call: TRBD1 (5 bases). Trimming took off 0 bases at V and 2 bases at J, with 11 bases between the two ends. Germline-derived CDR1 and CDR2 are SQVTM and ANQGSEA. This CDR3 is built from 15 residues. CDR3 protein: CSVEDRVKSKNIQYF. As DNA, the CDR3 is TGCAGCGTTGAAGACAGGGTAAAGTCCAAAAACATTCAGTACTTC. The full variable domain, completed using reference TRBV29-1 and TRBJ2-4, is SAVISQKPSRDICQRGTSLTIQCQVDSQVTMMFWYRQQPGQSLTLIATANQGSEATYESGFVIDKFPISRPNLTFSTLTVSNMSPEDSSIYLCSVEDRVKSKNIQYFGAGTRLSVL.

This clonotype has ten or more counts. The rearrangement uses TRBV6-6 and TRBJ1-2, with 7 bases aligning to TRBD1. The J segment lost 4 bases and the V segment lost 8 bases, leaving 7 bases of the junction unmatched. Germline CDR1 reads MNHNY; CDR2 reads SVGAGI (reference sequence). The CDR3 totals 13 residues. Written as DNA, the CDR3 is TGTGCCAGCCGAGGGGACAGCGGCTATGGCTACACCTTC. Protein sequence: CASRGDSGYGYTF.

This clonotype showed up many times. The V gene is TRBV5-5, the J gene TRBJ1-2, with D maybe TRBD1 (5 bases). The CDR3 consists of 15 residues. V shed 0 bases and J shed 4 bases, with 13 bases lying between them. CDR1 is SGHKS, CDR2 YYEKEE, per germline (reference sequence). The CDR3 coding sequence is TGTGCCAGCAGCTTGGATCAGGGAGTGGTCTATGGCTACACCTTC. Translation gives CASSLDQGVVYGYTF.

A few counts support this clonotype. This chain joins TRBV15 and TRBJ1-4; D call uncertain. Between the trimmed V and J ends, which lost 4 bases and 11 bases, there was a span of 8 bases. The CDR3 extends over 11 amino acids. The germline V gene has CDR1 LNHNV and CDR2 YYDKDF (reference sequence). In nucleotides, the CDR3 is TGTGCCACCAGCATGAAAGAGAAACTGTTTTTT. Its protein is CATSMKEKLFF.

V gene TRBV12-3 or TRBV12-4 combines with J gene TRBJ1-4; 9 nucleotides match TRBD1. After removal of 6 bases from V and 8 bases from J, the junction contained 7 bases not matched to a gene. CDR3 length equals 14 residues. The CDR3 reads CASSGDRAGEKLFF. The CDR3 DNA reads as TGTGCCAGCAGCGGGGACAGGGCAGGGGAAAAACTGTTTTTT.

This clonotype showed up just a few times. The chain carries TRBV12-5 and TRBJ2-1; tentative D call: TRBD2 (6 bases). CDR1 is LGHNT and CDR2 is FRNRAP in the germline V gene. CDR3 length: 17 residues. Trimming shortened V by 0 bases and J by 7 bases, and 19 bases separated the two germline ends. CDR3 amino acids: CASGLVLGPGALNEQFF. The CDR3, as DNA: TGTGCTAGTGGTTTGGTACTAGGACCGGGAGCGCTAAATGAGCAGTTCTTC.

V and J are TRBV6-5 and TRBJ2-7, with TRBD2 identical over 8 bases. V gave up 0 bases and J gave up 3 bases; unmatched junction bases: 4. The CDR3 contains 15 residues. Germline-derived CDR1 and CDR2 are MNHEY and SVGAGI. CDR3 sequence: CASSYSTGGYYEQYF. The DNA of the CDR3 is TGTGCCAGCAGTTACTCAACGGGAGGGTACTACGAGCAGTACTTC.

This clonotype was counted between two and nine times. The CDR3 protein is CAWSPGGLAGETQYF. CDR3 DNA sequence: TGTGCCTGGAGTCCGGGTGGACTAGCGGGAGAGACCCAGTACTTC. The J gene is TRBJ2-5, the V gene TRBV30; 11 bases align to TRBD2. V gave up 2 bases and J gave up 4 bases; unmatched junction bases: 6. Per germline, CDR1 GTSNPN and CDR2 SVGIG (reference sequence). The CDR3 consists of 15 residues.